Listed below are T cell receptor beta chains from one sample, sequenced in a study of chemoradiotherapy in HPV16-positive cancers. This table comes from immunoSEQ multiplex PCR, and its TCRdb copy is limited to in-frame clones, with some not included. In the table there are about 15,000 clones, approximately 90% of which are singletons. Here the sequenced sample was blood, taken from a patient who underwent chemoradiotherapy. These receptors were collected from a human donor with HPV-associated anogenital cancer. Both conserved end residues are trimmed from each CDR3. A D gene is named only where the DNA matches it firmly. Only part of the rows carry a size: once, few, many, or a class if the clone is expanded.

v_gene,abundance,d_gene,CDR3aa
TRBV5-1,.,.,ASSLAGVGVGGYYSGANVLT
TRBV6-4,.,TRBD1,ASSGRDRVSYEQY
TRBV5-5,.,.,ASSFLGRDYEQY
TRBV4-1,few,TRBD1,ASRSPGQKNTGELF
TRBV27,.,.,ASSAGGGPSTDTQY
TRBV18,.,.,ASSLDQNTEAF
TRBV5-5,.,TRBD2,ASRNGGAGTDTQY
TRBV27,.,.,ASSGPPPGSSYNEQF
TRBV9,.,.,ASSKAGTPNTDTQY
TRBV7-9,.,TRBD1,ASSSRQGNGELF
TRBV18,.,.,ASSPRGGYEQY
TRBV6-1,.,TRBD2,ASSEVSGGAGDTQY
TRBV13,.,.,ASSLGEGRYNSPLH
TRBV5-5,few,.,ASSYGWGELF
TRBV6-6,.,.,ASSYEVRIRSYT
TRBV30,few,.,AWRRDGAYEQY
TRBV6-6,once,.,ASSLKGNQPQH
TRBV25-1,.,.,ASNHGGSTDTQY
TRBV2,.,TRBD1,ASRGLTGDETQY
TRBV6-5,.,.,ASSYRKGSSYEQY
TRBV5-4,.,.,ASSLGLGNSYEQY
TRBV5-1,.,TRBD1,ASSLQGAIGEKLF
TRBV28,.,TRBD2,ASWPGGNTGELF
TRBV9,.,.,ASSVGQVDETQY
TRBV5-1,.,.,ASSKGGGTQETQY
TRBV5-6,.,.,ASSLGADNYGYT
TRBV7-9,.,.,ASSSTSSNYGYT
TRBV7-8,.,TRBD1,ASSSSGTGGYGYT
TRBV30,.,TRBD1,AWRVQTGTYEQY
TRBV4-2,.,TRBD1,ASSQDGRGTGKLF
TRBV30,.,.,ACRTETNTGELF
TRBV5-6,.,.,ASSRGQDTQY
TRBV10-1,.,.,ASSDVGTHRTDTQY
TRBV6-1,.,.,ASSEASPGHDFAEAF
TRBV7-2,.,.,ASSLVTTNYGYT
TRBV19,.,.,ASSFGGLGNEQF
TRBV4-1,.,.,ASSQVLDTQY
TRBV19,.,.,ASNTENTDTQY